What follows is one T cell receptor beta chain and its context. Its antigen is not identified. The data originate from a study of T cell repertoires in cytomegalovirus infection. Study-level information: Signatures in public TCR beta sequences pointed to both CMV infection and matching HLA type. Regarding the study as a whole: Cumulated frequencies of public TCR beta families served to identify carriers of CMV plus the relevant HLA. HLA-C-restricted CMV-specific TCR beta clonotypes were dominant in the ex vivo response.

Trimming took 1 base from V and 5 from J; bases not matched to a gene: 7. In germline, CDR1 is MGHDK, CDR2 SYGVNS. This CDR3 region has 16 residues. TCRdb reanalysed the reads using MiXCR and keeps one entry per CDR3 protein. Of roughly 180,000 distinct CDR3 sequences listed, 28% are singletons. Sequenced sample: PBMCs. This TCR came from a human donor in good health (CMV status not recorded). Some clones in this sample may be carry-over from other donors' samples. The chain is built from TRBV25-1 and TRBJ2-2, with 7 bases that match TRBD1. The DNA for the CDR3 is TGTGCCAGCAGTGAATCCCGAAGGGGGCGAACCGGGGAGCTGTTTTTT. The encoded protein is CASSESRRGRTGELFF.